This T cell receptor beta chain was identified in a study of shared clonotypes between healthy human individuals. Every subset had its genomic DNA shared out evenly among several immunoSEQ plates. Produced via immunoSEQ multiplex PCR; TCRdb's table is partial and in-frame only. There are 2 million to 2.5 million clones in the sample; under 95% occur only once, and 0.36% lies in the top ten. Trimming cost V 5 bases and J 3 bases; bases outside gene matches: 16. CDR3 length: 19 residues. Germline CDR1 is SGHTA and CDR2 is FQGNSA. This receptor was identified in a man aged 18 to 29 in good health. Some clones in this sample may be carry-over from other donors' samples. The chain is built from TRBV7-2 and TRBJ2-7; TRBD2 agrees at 13 bases. The specimen sequenced was naive CD4+ T cells from PBMCs. As to subset: CD45RA+ positively selected. Here the CDR3 reads CASSRLQIRLAGGIYEQYF. The DNA of the CDR3 is TGTGCCAGCAGCCGTTTGCAAATACGACTAGCGGGAGGTATCTACGAGCAGTACTTC.